The rows below give T cell receptor beta chains drawn from one sample of a study of regulatory T cells in long-lasting Graves disease. TCRdb reanalysed the multiplex PCR reads using MiXCR and keeps one entry per CDR3 protein. The sample contains 400,000 to 450,000 distinct CDR3 sequences, 14% to 15% of which appear only once. This same sample was also part of a study on T cells in Graves' hyperthyroidism and ophthalmopathy.

Sequencing was performed on peripheral blood mononuclear cells (PBMCs), taken at new diagnosis, from a patient treated with antithyroid drugs. The receptors originated from a woman aged 25 to 39 with Graves disease. Each CDR3 is given with its conserved first and last residue. The D gene is left open where the match is weak. Clone size is not always given. Where it is, it says once, few, many or a class for expanded clones.

d_call	j_call	cdr3_length	v_call	clone_size	cdr3_nt	cdr3_aa
.	TRBJ1-1	16	TRBV4-1	.	TGCGCCAGCAGCCAAGAAAGCCTAGGGGGGGACACTGAAGCTTTCTTT	CASSQESLGGDTEAFF
.	TRBJ2-2	14	TRBV12-3/TRBV12-4	many	TGTGCCAGCAGACCTGACGGAGACACCGGGGAGCTGTTTTTT	CASRPDGDTGELFF
TRBD1	TRBJ2-2	15	TRBV6-4	.	TGTGCCAGCAGTGCTGGGACAGGGAACACCGGGGAGCTGTTTTTT	CASSAGTGNTGELFF
.	TRBJ1-5	13	TRBV2	many	TGTGCCAGCTTAGGCGGGGGCAACCAGCCCCAGCATTTT	CASLGGGNQPQHF
TRBD1	TRBJ1-2	13	TRBV7-9	.	TGTGCCAGCAACACCGACAGGGGACTTGGCTACACCTTC	CASNTDRGLGYTF
.	TRBJ1-2	13	TRBV6-5	.	TGTGCCAGCAGTTACTACCAGGACAATGGCTACACCTTC	CASSYYQDNGYTF
.	TRBJ1-3	14	TRBV12-3/TRBV12-4	many	TGTGCCAGCAGGCGGACGGACTCTGGAAACACCATATATTTT	CASRRTDSGNTIYF
TRBD2	TRBJ2-1	14	TRBV20-1	many	TGCAGTGCTAGGCCGGGACTAGCATTAGATGAGCAGTTCTTC	CSARPGLALDEQFF
TRBD2	TRBJ2-5	18	TRBV6-9	many	TGTGCCAGCAGTTACCTGGGGGGTAGCGGGAACAGACAAGAGACCCAGTACTTC	CASSYLGGSGNRQETQYF
.	TRBJ1-1	14	TRBV14	many	TGTGCCAGCAGCCAAAGTCTACAGAACACTGAAGCTTTCTTT	CASSQSLQNTEAFF
.	TRBJ2-1	14	TRBV20-1	many	TGCAGTGCTAGAGATTGGCTAGTTGGCGATGAGCAGTTCTTC	CSARDWLVGDEQFF
.	TRBJ2-7	15	TRBV6-1	once	TGTGCCGGCAGTGAAACCCCTAGCGAATCCTACGAGCAGTACTTC	CAGSETPSESYEQYF
TRBD1	TRBJ2-1	15	TRBV15	.	TGTGCCACCAGCAGACAGACAGGGGTCTACAATGAGCAGTTCTTC	CATSRQTGVYNEQFF
.	TRBJ1-1	13	TRBV6-4	.	TGTGCCAGCAGTGAGGAGAAAGGCACTGAAGCTTTCTTT	CASSEEKGTEAFF
TRBD2	TRBJ2-5	15	TRBV20-1	few	TGCAGTGCTATAAGAGCGGGAGTGCCCCAAGAGACCCAGTACTTC	CSAIRAGVPQETQYF
.	TRBJ1-1	14	TRBV29-1	.	TGCAGCGTTGACCTCCGGCTGGGAGACACTGAAGCTTTCTTT	CSVDLRLGDTEAFF
.	TRBJ2-2	17	TRBV7-3	many	TGTGCCAGCAGCTTACGAGGGGGATTCGCGAACACCGGGGAGCTGTTTTTT	CASSLRGGFANTGELFF
.	TRBJ1-1	11	TRBV24-1	many	TGTGCCACCAGCCTGGGCACTGAAGCTTTCTTT	CATSLGTEAFF
TRBD2	TRBJ2-1	17	TRBV24-1	few	TGTGCCACCAGTGAACTAGCGGGAGGCAGCTCCTACAATGAGCAGTTCTTC	CATSELAGGSSYNEQFF
.	TRBJ2-1	12	TRBV9	.	TGTGCCAGCAATCTGAACGGGTATGAGCAGTTCTTC	CASNLNGYEQFF
TRBD1	TRBJ1-4	15	TRBV7-6	many	TGTGCCAGCAGCATGGGACAGGGGGTTAATGAAAAACTGTTTTTT	CASSMGQGVNEKLFF
.	TRBJ1-3	15	TRBV5-6	few	TGTGCCAGCAGCATGTGGACGGACTCTGGAAACACCATATATTTT	CASSMWTDSGNTIYF
.	TRBJ2-5	12	TRBV2	.	TGTGCCAGCAGTGGGGTGGGAGAGACCCAGTACTTC	CASSGVGETQYF
.	TRBJ2-1	16	TRBV12-5	many	TGTGCTAGTGGTTTGCCTCAAGGGGGATTTGGCAATGAGCAGTTCTTC	CASGLPQGGFGNEQFF
.	TRBJ2-1	11	TRBV19	few	TGTGCCAGTAGAATGCAAAATGAGCAGTTCTTC	CASRMQNEQFF
.	TRBJ1-5	15	TRBV18	many	TGTGCCAGCTCACCGATAGGTTATAGCAATCAGCCCCAGCATTTT	CASSPIGYSNQPQHF
TRBD1	TRBJ2-2	13	TRBV19	many	TGTGCCTCAGGGGGTACGAACACCGGGGAGCTGTTTTTT	CASGGTNTGELFF
.	TRBJ2-1	13	TRBV20-1	.	TGCAGTGCTCACCAGGACTCACAGAATGAGCAGTTCTTC	CSAHQDSQNEQFF
.	TRBJ1-1	13	TRBV6-2/TRBV6-3	many	TGTGCCAGCAGTTACCAGGCTAACACTGAAGCTTTCTTT	CASSYQANTEAFF
TRBD1	TRBJ2-1	15	TRBV11-1	many	TGTGCCAGCAGCTTGACGGGACAGAGGGGCAATGAGCAGTTCTTC	CASSLTGQRGNEQFF
TRBD1	TRBJ1-1	14	TRBV20-1	many	TGCAGTGCTAGGATGGAGGGGGCGAACACTGAAGCTTTCTTT	CSARMEGANTEAFF
.	TRBJ2-7	15	TRBV7-8	many	TGTGCCAGCAGCTCCCGAGCCGGGACGGTATACGAGCAGTACTTC	CASSSRAGTVYEQYF
.	TRBJ2-7	16	TRBV5-5	.	TGTGCCAGCAGCTCAGTCTTTACGACAGGCTCCTACGAGCAGTACTTC	CASSSVFTTGSYEQYF
.	TRBJ1-6	13	TRBV19	few	TGTGCCAGTAGCGGCGTAGTCAATTCACCCCTCCACTTT	CASSGVVNSPLHF
.	TRBJ2-1	13	TRBV30	many	TGTGCCTGGAGTGTTTCAGGGGTCAATGAGCAGTTCTTC	CAWSVSGVNEQFF